A selection of T cell receptor beta chains follows, all from one sample in a study of post-analysis software for immune sequencing data. TCRdb re-derived calls from the PCR reads in MiXCR, one entry per CDR3 protein. The sample has about 570,000 distinct CDR3 sequences, under 40% seen once; the top ten hold about 6%. Sequenced material: blood. The source of these receptors is a girl aged 2 to 17 with multiple sclerosis. Each CDR3 is given with its conserved first and last residue.

v_gene	CDR3aa
TRBV15	CATSRDPQVQEAQYF
TRBV11-1	CASSSGQSQETQYF
TRBV2	CASGQGEMGNLPQHF
TRBV7-2	CASNLGASQGEQYF
TRBV13	CASTQKGDRSSSYGYTF
TRBV3-1	CASSQDAAETGRYQETQYF
TRBV9	CASSGEDTGFPYEQYF
TRBV3-1	CASSQAGGIIWGTEAFF
TRBV28	CASSLGRTGYQPQHF
TRBV2	CASSDAQYNEQFF
TRBV3-1	CASSQERSGLVHEQFF
TRBV24-1	CATSFGTGASGANVLTF
TRBV18	CASSPGGEDTQYF
TRBV20-1	CSATSGRDTEAFF
TRBV5-1	CASSFMGAETQYF
TRBV9	CASTGSGGGFPHDETQYF
TRBV15	CATSRDLLETQYF
TRBV12-3/TRBV12-4	CASSLQDTEAFF
TRBV7-2	CASSAPSGGASYNEQFF
TRBV12-3/TRBV12-4	CASSFANEKLFF